The rows below give T cell receptor beta chains drawn from one sample of a study of T cells after yellow fever vaccination. Each CDR3 protein gets one entry after TCRdb re-called the 5' RACE reads with MiXCR. The sample holds 110,000 to 150,000 distinct CDR3 sequences, approximately 6.6% seen once. The sample here was CD4+ T cells sorted from PBMCs, taken 10 days after the yellow fever booster vaccination. The receptors were sampled from a man aged 30-40 years who received the YFV17D yellow fever vaccine. CDR3s include the opening cysteine and the closing phenylalanine or tryptophan. Each record gives: clone size, J gene, CDR3 length, D gene, V gene, CDR3 DNA, CDR3 protein. D genes are given only for firm matches. Expanded clones get a size class; other rows say once, few or many, or leave the size out.

.,TRBJ2-5,13,.,TRBV20-1,TGCAGTGCTAGGGGGCGAAACGAAGAGACCCAGTACTTC,CSARGRNEETQYF
many,TRBJ2-5,14,TRBD2,TRBV27,TGTGCCAGCAGATCCGGGAGGGGGTTGGGGACCCAGTACTTC,CASRSGRGLGTQYF
many,TRBJ1-2,14,TRBD1,TRBV4-1,TGCGCCAGCAGCCAAGAAAGGGGGCTCGGTGGCTACACCTTC,CASSQERGLGGYTF
many,TRBJ1-2,13,.,TRBV12-3/TRBV12-4,TGTGCCAGCACGAGAAGAGCCCCGAGTGGCTACACCTTC,CASTRRAPSGYTF
many,TRBJ2-3,16,.,TRBV5-1,TGCGCCAGCAGCTTGTGGTGGCAGCCTAGCACAGATACGCAGTATTTT,CASSLWWQPSTDTQYF
many,TRBJ1-2,11,.,TRBV12-3/TRBV12-4,TGTGCCAGCAGTTTTAGCTATGGCTACACCTTC,CASSFSYGYTF
few,TRBJ2-1,15,.,TRBV30,TGTGCCTGGGTCGAAGTCGGGGGAGGGGGCGGTGAGCAGTTCTTC,CAWVEVGGGGGEQFF
many,TRBJ2-5,16,TRBD2,TRBV6-5,TGTGCCAGCAGTTACTTCGGGACTAGCGCCCAAGAGACCCAGTACTTC,CASSYFGTSAQETQYF
many,TRBJ2-1,19,TRBD2,TRBV7-9,TGTGCCAGCAGCTCTGTTCCAAAGACAAGACTAGCGGGAGGGGATGAGCAGTTCTTC,CASSSVPKTRLAGGDEQFF
many,TRBJ2-1,15,TRBD2,TRBV7-9,TGTGCCAGCAGCCGACTAGCGGGAGGGTCCAATGAGCAGTTCTTC,CASSRLAGGSNEQFF
many,TRBJ1-4,15,.,TRBV29-1,TGCAGCGTTGGGACAGTCATCGGGGTGAATGAAAAACTGTTTTTT,CSVGTVIGVNEKLFF
many,TRBJ2-5,12,.,TRBV28,TGTGCCAGCACCTCACAGAGGGAGACCCAGTACTTC,CASTSQRETQYF
many,TRBJ2-7,13,TRBD2,TRBV7-7,TGTGCCAGCAGCGAAGGGACTAGCGGGGAGCAGTACTTC,CASSEGTSGEQYF
many,TRBJ2-2,20,TRBD2,TRBV10-1,TGCGCCAGCAGTGAGCCCCGGGGGCTAGCGGGAGGGATGAACACCGGGGAGCTGTTTTTT,CASSEPRGLAGGMNTGELFF
many,TRBJ2-1,15,TRBD2,TRBV20-1,TGCAGTGCTACCCAACTAGCGGGATCCCACAATGAGCAGTTCTTC,CSATQLAGSHNEQFF
.,TRBJ2-7,12,.,TRBV5-4,TGTGCCAGCAGCTTTTCAGGTTACGAGCAGTACTTC,CASSFSGYEQYF
.,TRBJ2-1,20,TRBD2,TRBV12-3/TRBV12-4,TGTGCCAGCAGTTTCTCCGGGACTAGCGGGATTCAAGGGGGATTCAATGAGCAGTTCTTC,CASSFSGTSGIQGGFNEQFF
many,TRBJ1-3,14,.,TRBV11-2,TGTGCCAGCAGCTTTGTGGGATCTGGAAACACCATATATTTT,CASSFVGSGNTIYF
many,TRBJ1-5,14,.,TRBV20-1,TGCAGTGCTACGACTGGGAATAGCAATCAGCCCCAGCATTTT,CSATTGNSNQPQHF
many,TRBJ2-2,15,TRBD2,TRBV7-2,TGTGCCAGCAGCTTAACTAGCGGGGCCACCGGGGAGCTGTTTTTT,CASSLTSGATGELFF
many,TRBJ2-7,15,.,TRBV5-6,TGTGCCAGCAGCTTTCGCCGGGCCCTTCACTACGAGCAGTACTTC,CASSFRRALHYEQYF
many,TRBJ1-5,14,.,TRBV27,TGTGCCAGCAGTTTATGGGGGGGGCATCAGCCCCAGCATTTT,CASSLWGGHQPQHF
many,TRBJ2-7,13,.,TRBV12-3/TRBV12-4,TGTGCCAGCAGTTTTTCAGGGGAATACGAGCAGTACTTC,CASSFSGEYEQYF
few,TRBJ2-3,20,TRBD2,TRBV20-1,TGCAGTGCTGACAGAGAGCTGACTAGCGGGAGAGGGGTGGGCACAGATACGCAGTATTTT,CSADRELTSGRGVGTDTQYF
many,TRBJ2-1,15,.,TRBV20-1,TGCAGTGCTAGTCAGGGGAAGAGCTCCTACAATGAGCAGTTCTTC,CSASQGKSSYNEQFF
many,TRBJ1-5,17,TRBD1,TRBV20-1,TGCAGTGCTAGAGTTCTTCCAGGGGGCATGGGGGATCAGCCCCAGCATTTT,CSARVLPGGMGDQPQHF
few,TRBJ1-5,16,.,TRBV19,TGTGCCAGTAGCCCATTTGCCGAGCATAGCAATCAGCCCCAGCATTTT,CASSPFAEHSNQPQHF
many,TRBJ2-3,16,.,TRBV4-3,TGCGCCAGCAGCCAAGAGGGAGGGGGCGCGGCGGATACGCAGTATTTT,CASSQEGGGAADTQYF